This T cell receptor beta chain was retrieved from a study of Tregs in tolerant kidney transplant recipients (dated by TCRdb to between 2019 and 2020). The study in broad terms: The study applied TCRbeta sequencing to find donor-specific regulatory T cells before combined kidney and bone marrow transplantation and then followed those same cells after transplant. Several methods of expanding Tregs specific for an allogeneic donor were compared by TCRbeta repertoire sequencing in 3 healthy controls.

Study-wide findings and limitations: Biological reproducibility was not directly addressed, though technical replication error appeared minimal. Expanding Tregs with activated donor B cells appeared to identify the most biologically relevant and donor-specific TCRbeta repertoire. The study was constrained by small patient numbers, and validation of the findings is required in larger populations and under other immunosuppression protocols.

Thawed PBMCs were FACS-sorted into unstimulated Tregs (CD4+CD25+CD127-), CD4+ non-Tregs (CD4+CD25-), CD4 cells and CD8 cells. Blood from healthy controls was obtained either as purchased buffy coats or from healthy volunteers. Healthy control blood was processed to PBMCs with a Ficoll density gradient and then cryopreserved, whereas patient PBMCs were collected both before and after transplant. Points on this clone: The antigen it recognizes is unknown. No quality values exist for individual bases; no much larger clone is one base distant.

The germline V gene (reference sequence) yields SEHNR for CDR1 and FQNEAQ for CDR2. The CDR3, cysteine through phenylalanine, is 11 amino acids long. Solely the CDR3 DNA is kept, with 33 bases framed from the first base. At the junction V is shortened by 8 bases and J by 8 bases; bases outside the gene matches: 4. Genomic DNA was extracted from sorted cells with the QIAGEN DNeasy Blood and Tissue Kit for TCRbeta CDR3 sequencing. High-throughput TCRbeta CDR3 sequencing, which included PCR amplification with bias correction and internal controls, was done commercially through immunoSEQ. The study's own analysis went as follows. Unique productive TCRbeta sequences were defined by CDR3 nucleotide sequence when primers matched and otherwise by CDR3 amino acid sequence together with Vbeta and Jbeta genes. To correct sorting error, sequences shared between sorted populations at a frequency ratio of 2:1 or less were removed; the rest were assigned to the higher population. A sequence counted as donor-reactive if, in CFSE-low cells, the sequence had a frequency of at least 0.01% and was expanded at least 5-fold compared with unstimulated cells. Repertoire divergence was quantified by Jensen-Shannon divergence calculated from the top 100 TCRbeta sequences ranked by frequency. For any sample with multiple sequencing runs, sorting error was corrected in each run separately before the runs were pooled. In TCRdb, the immuneACCESS table is reduced to in-frame sequences with V and J assigned. These tables do not hold every clone; where another copy was compared, an unresolved V gene accounts for under half, and the others remain unexplained. V and J calls and clone size are copied from that table; D and trimming were computed from the DNA. In all, the sample holds under 100,000 clones, and roughly nine tenths of those were seen once. 4.5% to 5% of the sample is in the top ten clones.

The chain joins TRBV7-9 to TRBJ2-3; 7 bases in the middle match TRBD2. The sequencing input was CD8+ T cells from blood. This receptor was identified in a human donor in good health. The bases read TGTGCCAGCGAGCGCGGGGGTACGCAGTATTTT. Translated, it reads CASERGGTQYF.